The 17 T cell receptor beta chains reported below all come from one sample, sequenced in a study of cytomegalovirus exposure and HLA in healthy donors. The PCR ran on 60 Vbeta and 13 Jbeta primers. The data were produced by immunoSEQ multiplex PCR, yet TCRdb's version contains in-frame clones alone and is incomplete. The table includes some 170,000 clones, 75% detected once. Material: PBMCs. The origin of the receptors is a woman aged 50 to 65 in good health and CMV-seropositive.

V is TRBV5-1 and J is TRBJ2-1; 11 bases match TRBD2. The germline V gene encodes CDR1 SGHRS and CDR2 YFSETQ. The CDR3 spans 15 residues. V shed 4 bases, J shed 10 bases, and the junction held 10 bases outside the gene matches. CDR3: CASSTSGGSAREQFF. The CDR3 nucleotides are TGCGCCAGCAGCACTAGCGGGGGCAGCGCCCGGGAGCAGTTCTTC.

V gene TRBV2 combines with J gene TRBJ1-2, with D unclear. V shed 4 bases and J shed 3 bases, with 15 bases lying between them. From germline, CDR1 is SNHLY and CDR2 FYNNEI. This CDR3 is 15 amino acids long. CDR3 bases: TGTGCCAGCAGTGTTTTTACAGAGAACCACTATGGCTACACCTTC. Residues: CASSVFTENHYGYTF.

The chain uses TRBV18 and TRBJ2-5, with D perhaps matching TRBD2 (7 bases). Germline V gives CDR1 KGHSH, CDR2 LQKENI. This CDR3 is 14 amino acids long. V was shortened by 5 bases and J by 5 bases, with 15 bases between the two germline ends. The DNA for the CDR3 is TGTGCCAGCTCAAGTGCGGGGGCGTGGGAGACCCAGTACTTC. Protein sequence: CASSSAGAWETQYF.

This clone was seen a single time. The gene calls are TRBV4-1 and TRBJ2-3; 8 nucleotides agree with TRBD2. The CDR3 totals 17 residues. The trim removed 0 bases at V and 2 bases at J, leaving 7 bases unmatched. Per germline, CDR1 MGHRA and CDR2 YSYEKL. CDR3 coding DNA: TGCGCCAGCAGCCAAGATCACGGCGGGGGGTTCACAGATACGCAGTATTTT. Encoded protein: CASSQDHGGGFTDTQYF.

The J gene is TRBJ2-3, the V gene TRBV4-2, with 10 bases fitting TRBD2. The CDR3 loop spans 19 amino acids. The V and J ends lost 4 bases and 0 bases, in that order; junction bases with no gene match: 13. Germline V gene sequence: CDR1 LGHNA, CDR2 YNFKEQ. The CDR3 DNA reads TGTGCCAGCAGCCCACGATCTAGCGGGGGCGACTTTAGCACAGATACGCAGTATTTT. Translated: CASSPRSSGGDFSTDTQYF.

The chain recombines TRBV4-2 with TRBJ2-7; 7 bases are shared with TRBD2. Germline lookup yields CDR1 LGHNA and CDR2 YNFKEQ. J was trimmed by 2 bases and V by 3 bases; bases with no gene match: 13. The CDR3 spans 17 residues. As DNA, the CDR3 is TGTGCCAGCAGCCACCTCTCTTCCGGGACTAACACCTACGAGCAGTACTTC. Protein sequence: CASSHLSSGTNTYEQYF.

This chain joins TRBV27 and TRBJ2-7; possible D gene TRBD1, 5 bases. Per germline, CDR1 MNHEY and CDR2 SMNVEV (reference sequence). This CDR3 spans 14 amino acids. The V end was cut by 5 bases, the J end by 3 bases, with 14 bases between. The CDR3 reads CASSRTQNFYEQYF. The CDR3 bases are TGTGCCAGCAGTCGGACACAGAATTTCTACGAGCAGTACTTC.

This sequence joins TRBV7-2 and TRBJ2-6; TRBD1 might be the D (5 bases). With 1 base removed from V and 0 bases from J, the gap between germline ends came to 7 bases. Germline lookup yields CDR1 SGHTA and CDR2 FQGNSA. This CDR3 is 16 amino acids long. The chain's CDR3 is CASSLGRGSGANVLTF. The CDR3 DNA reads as TGTGCCAGCAGCTTAGGAAGGGGCTCTGGGGCCAACGTCCTGACTTTC.

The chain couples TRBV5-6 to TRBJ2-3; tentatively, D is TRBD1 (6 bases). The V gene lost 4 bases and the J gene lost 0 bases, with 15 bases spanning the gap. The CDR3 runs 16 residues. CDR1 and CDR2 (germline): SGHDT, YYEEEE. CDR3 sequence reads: CASSDWDNGSTDTQYF. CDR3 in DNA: TGTGCCAGCAGCGATTGGGACAACGGAAGCACAGATACGCAGTATTTT.

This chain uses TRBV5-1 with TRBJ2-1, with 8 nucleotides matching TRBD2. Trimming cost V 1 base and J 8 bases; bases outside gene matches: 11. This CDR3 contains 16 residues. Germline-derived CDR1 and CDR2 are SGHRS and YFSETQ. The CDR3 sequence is CASSLRLAGPPDEQFF. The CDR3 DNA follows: TGCGCCAGCAGCTTGAGGCTAGCGGGCCCCCCAGATGAGCAGTTCTTC.

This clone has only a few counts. The CDR3 reads CASSWPSDEQFF. The CDR3 nucleotides are TGTGCCAGCAGCTGGCCTAGCGATGAGCAGTTCTTC. This sequence joins TRBV7-9 and TRBJ2-1; TRBD2 is a possible D gene (6 bases). Germline assignment: CDR1 SEHNR and CDR2 FQNEAQ (reference sequence). This CDR3 comprises 12 residues. Trimming shortened V by 4 bases and J by 8 bases, and 9 bases separated the two germline ends.

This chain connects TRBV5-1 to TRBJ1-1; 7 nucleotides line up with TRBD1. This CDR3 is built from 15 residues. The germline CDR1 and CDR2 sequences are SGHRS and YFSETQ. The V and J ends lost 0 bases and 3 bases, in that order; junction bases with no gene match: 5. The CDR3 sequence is CASSLEEGAYTEAFF. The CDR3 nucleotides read TGCGCCAGCAGCTTGGAAGAGGGGGCCTACACTGAAGCTTTCTTT.

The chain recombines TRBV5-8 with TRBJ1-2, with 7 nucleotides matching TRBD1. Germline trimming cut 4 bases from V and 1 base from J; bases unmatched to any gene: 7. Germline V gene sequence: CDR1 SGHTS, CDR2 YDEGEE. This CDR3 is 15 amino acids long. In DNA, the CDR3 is TGTGCCAGCAGCCAGACAGGGCAAATTAACTATGGCTACACCTTC. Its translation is CASSQTGQINYGYTF.

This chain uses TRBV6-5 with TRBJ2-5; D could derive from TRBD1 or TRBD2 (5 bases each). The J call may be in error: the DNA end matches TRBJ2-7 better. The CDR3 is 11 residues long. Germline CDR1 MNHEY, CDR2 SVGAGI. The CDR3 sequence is CASRGAYEQYF. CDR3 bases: TGTGCCAGCAGGGGGGCCTACGAGCAGTACTTC.

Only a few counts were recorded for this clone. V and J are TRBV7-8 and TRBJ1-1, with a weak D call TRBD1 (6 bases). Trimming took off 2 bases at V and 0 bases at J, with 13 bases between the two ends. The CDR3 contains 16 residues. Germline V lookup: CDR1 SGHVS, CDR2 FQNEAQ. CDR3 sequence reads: CASSLQGMGMNTEAFF. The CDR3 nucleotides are TGTGCCAGCAGCTTACAGGGGATGGGGATGAACACTGAAGCTTTCTTT.

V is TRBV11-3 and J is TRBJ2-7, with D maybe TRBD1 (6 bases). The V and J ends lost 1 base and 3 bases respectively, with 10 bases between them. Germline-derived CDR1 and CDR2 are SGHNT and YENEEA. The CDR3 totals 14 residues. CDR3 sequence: CASSLAGQHYEQYF. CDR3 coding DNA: TGTGCCAGCAGCTTAGCCGGACAGCACTACGAGCAGTACTTC.

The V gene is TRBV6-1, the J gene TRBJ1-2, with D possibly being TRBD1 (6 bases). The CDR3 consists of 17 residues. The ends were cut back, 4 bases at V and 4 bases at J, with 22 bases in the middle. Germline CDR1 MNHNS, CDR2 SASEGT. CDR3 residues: CASSVTGSIKRTYGYTF. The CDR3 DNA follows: TGTGCCAGCAGTGTAACAGGGAGTATCAAGCGTACCTATGGCTACACCTTC.